The 12 T cell receptor beta chains reported below all come from one sample, sequenced in a study of shared clonotypes between healthy human individuals. The protocol was immunoSEQ multiplex PCR, while the TCRdb copy is restricted to in-frame clones and leaves out a portion. The data contain about 520,000 clones, almost 80% of them singletons. Sequenced material: PBMCs. The receptors derive from a middle-aged woman in good health. Some clones in this sample may be carry-over from other donors' samples.

This rearrangement joins TRBV5-1 to TRBJ2-1; 9 nucleotides line up with TRBD1. Unmatched junction bases numbered 5, after V lost 0 bases and J lost 4 bases. Germline V CDR1 and CDR2: SGHRS, YFSETQ. The CDR3 totals 16 residues. CDR3 protein: CASSLVGQGRYNEQFF. DNA for the CDR3: TGCGCCAGCAGCTTGGTTGGACAGGGGAGGTACAATGAGCAGTTCTTC.

V is TRBV5-1 and J is TRBJ2-3, with a weak D call TRBD1 (5 bases). The V end was cut by 0 bases, the J end by 6 bases, with 11 bases between. The V gene's germline CDR1 is SGHRS and CDR2 YFSETQ. CDR3 size: 14 residues. The CDR3 region has the DNA TGCGCCAGCAGCTTGGGTGGGGCAGGGGATACGCAGTATTTT. Translated: CASSLGGAGDTQYF.

This clone was observed once. For the CDR3, the DNA is TGTGCCAGCAGCGCCTACAGGCAGGCTAATGAAAAACTGTTTTTT. Residues: CASSAYRQANEKLFF. The chain links TRBV7-2 to TRBJ1-4; D might be TRBD1 (5 bases). Germline assignment: CDR1 SGHTA and CDR2 FQGNSA. The CDR3 is 15 residues long. V gave up 5 bases and J gave up 3 bases, with 13 bases separating them.

On this clone: Germline and junction disagree at one end, which may indicate a read error. The same CDR3 arises from other DNA sequences in this sample as well. The J gene is TRBJ1-1, the V gene TRBV5-1; 8 bases line up with TRBD1. The CDR3 covers 13 residues. The V gene's germline CDR1 is SGHRS and CDR2 YFSETQ. CDR3: CASSSQGGTEAFF. The CDR3 nucleotides are TGCGCCAGCAGCTCACAGGGGGGTACTGAGGCTTTCTTT.

V is TRBV27 and J is TRBJ1-2; 7 bases line up with TRBD1. The germline V gene encodes CDR1 MNHEY and CDR2 SMNVEV (reference sequence). This CDR3 comprises 17 residues. Losses at the gene ends were 2 bases for V and 1 base for J; bases not matched to a gene: 10. The CDR3 DNA reads TGTGCCAGCAGTTTAAAACCGACAGGGATGGGTAACTATGGCTACACCTTC. Translation gives CASSLKPTGMGNYGYTF.

This clone was observed a handful of times. This rearrangement joins TRBV6-5 to TRBJ2-1; D is ambiguous. This CDR3 is built from 13 residues. Germline lookup yields CDR1 MNHEY and CDR2 SVGAGI. The V gene lost 2 bases and the J gene lost 6 bases, with 8 bases spanning the gap. The CDR3 DNA is TGTGCCAGCAGTTACAGGGCCTTCAATGAGCAGTTCTTC. Amino acid sequence: CASSYRAFNEQFF.

The CDR3 reads CALTGQRNTIYF. DNA of the CDR3: TGTGCCTTGACAGGGCAGAGAAACACCATATATTTT. This chain links TRBV30 with TRBJ1-3; the match to TRBD1 covers 7 bases. V gave up 7 bases and J gave up 5 bases; unmatched junction bases: 5. The CDR3 has 12 amino acids. Germline-derived CDR1 and CDR2 are GTSNPN and SVGIG (reference sequence).

As for this clone: This clone may be a read error of a much larger clone one base away. Other DNA sequences in the sample encode the same CDR3. The V gene is TRBV30, the J gene TRBJ1-2; perhaps TRBD1 as D (6 bases). The CDR3 extends over 16 amino acids. V was trimmed by 0 bases and J by 7 bases, leaving 21 bases between them. CDR1 and CDR2 (germline): GTSNPN, SVGIG (reference sequence). This chain's CDR3 is CAWSVFETGGESGYTF. The CDR3 DNA reads TGTGCCTGGAGTGTATTTGAGACGGGGGGCGAAAGTGGCTACACCTTC.

This clone was picked up one time. This sequence joins TRBV7-3 and TRBJ2-2, with TRBD2 matching over 11 bases. This CDR3 contains 19 residues. With V trimmed by 5 bases and J by 1 base, 12 bases remained unmatched. Germline values: CDR1 SGHTA, CDR2 FQGTGA. The CDR3 DNA reads TGTGCCAGCAGCAAACGGGGGTCGGGACTAGCGGAGAACACCGGGGAGCTGTTTTTT. Translated: CASSKRGSGLAENTGELFF. Using reference TRBV7-3 and TRBJ2-2 for the parts outside the CDR3, the full variable domain is GAGVSQTPSNKVTEKGKYVELRCDPISGHTALYWYRQSLGQGPEFLIYFQGTGAADDSGLPNDRFFAVRPEGSVSTLKIQRTERGDSAVYLCASSKRGSGLAENTGELFFGEGSRLTVL.

This clone has just a few counts. The chain uses TRBV5-4 and TRBJ2-7, with 11 positions matching TRBD2. The CDR3 contains 14 residues. After removal of 0 bases from V and 6 bases from J, the junction contained 2 bases not matched to a gene. Per the germline V gene, CDR1 is SGHNT and CDR2 is YYREEE (reference sequence). Here the CDR3 reads CASSLELAGGEQYF. CDR3 in DNA: TGTGCCAGCAGCTTGGAGCTAGCGGGAGGCGAGCAGTACTTC.

The V call is TRBV11-2, the J call TRBJ1-1; D remains ambiguous. V shed 1 base and J shed 4 bases, with 10 bases lying between them. The CDR3 is 14 residues long. Germline-derived CDR1 and CDR2 are SGHAT and FQNNGV. The DNA for the CDR3 is TGTGCCAGCAGCTTAGCTCTTCGCGGCACTGAAGCTTTCTTT. This translates into CASSLALRGTEAFF.

This clone was seen repeatedly, ten times or more. The rearrangement links TRBV6-1 to TRBJ1-2; D is ambiguous. The CDR3 length is 14 residues. In germline, CDR1 is MNHNS, CDR2 SASEGT. Trimming removed 8 bases at V and 4 bases at J, with 17 bases between. DNA of the CDR3: TGTGCCAGCCCCTCTGGTCCCGGAGGCTATGGCTACACCTTC. Translation gives CASPSGPGGYGYTF.